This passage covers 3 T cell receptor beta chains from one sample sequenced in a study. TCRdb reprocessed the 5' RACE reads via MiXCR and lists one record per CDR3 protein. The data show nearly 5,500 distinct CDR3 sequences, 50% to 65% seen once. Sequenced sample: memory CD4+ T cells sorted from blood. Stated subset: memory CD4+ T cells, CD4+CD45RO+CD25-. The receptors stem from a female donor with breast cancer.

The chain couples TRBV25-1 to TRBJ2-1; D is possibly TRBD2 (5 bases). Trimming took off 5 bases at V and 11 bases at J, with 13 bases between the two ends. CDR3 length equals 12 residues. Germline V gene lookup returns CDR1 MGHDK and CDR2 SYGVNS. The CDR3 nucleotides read TGTGCCAGCAGTCCTATAGAGGGTAAGCAGTTCTTC. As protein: CASSPIEGKQFF.

The CDR3 sequence: CASRPQVLAYEQYF. The CDR3 DNA sequence: TGTGCCAGCAGACCACAGGTTTTGGCCTACGAGCAGTACTTC. The chain employs TRBV6-5 and TRBJ2-7, with a tentative D call TRBD1 (5 bases). Germline CDR1 reads MNHEY; CDR2 reads SVGAGI. Trimming shortened V by 6 bases and J by 2 bases, and 14 bases separated the two germline ends. The CDR3 runs to 14 residues.

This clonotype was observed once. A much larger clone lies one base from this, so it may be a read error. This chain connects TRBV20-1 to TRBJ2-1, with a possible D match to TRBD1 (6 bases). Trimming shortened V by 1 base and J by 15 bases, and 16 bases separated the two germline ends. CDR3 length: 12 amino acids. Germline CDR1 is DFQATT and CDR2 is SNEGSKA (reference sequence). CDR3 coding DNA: TGCAGTGCTAGAGCCCCCGGGACACAGCGGTTCTTC. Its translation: CSARAPGTQRFF.